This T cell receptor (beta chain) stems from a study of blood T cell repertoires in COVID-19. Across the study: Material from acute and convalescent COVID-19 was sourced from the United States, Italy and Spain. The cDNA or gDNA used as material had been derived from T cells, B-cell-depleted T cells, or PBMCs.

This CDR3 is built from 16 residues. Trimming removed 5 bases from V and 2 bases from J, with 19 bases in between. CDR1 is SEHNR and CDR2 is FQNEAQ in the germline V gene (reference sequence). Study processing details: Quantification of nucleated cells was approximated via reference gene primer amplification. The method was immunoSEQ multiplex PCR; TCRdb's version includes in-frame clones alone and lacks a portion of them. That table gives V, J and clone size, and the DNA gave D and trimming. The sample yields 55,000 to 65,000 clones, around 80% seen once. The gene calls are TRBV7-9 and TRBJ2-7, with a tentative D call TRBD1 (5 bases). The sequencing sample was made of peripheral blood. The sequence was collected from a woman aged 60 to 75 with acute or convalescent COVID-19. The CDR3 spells CASSPLFQGATYEQYF. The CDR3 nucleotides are TGTGCCAGCAGCCCCCTTTTTCAGGGTGCGACCTACGAGCAGTACTTC.